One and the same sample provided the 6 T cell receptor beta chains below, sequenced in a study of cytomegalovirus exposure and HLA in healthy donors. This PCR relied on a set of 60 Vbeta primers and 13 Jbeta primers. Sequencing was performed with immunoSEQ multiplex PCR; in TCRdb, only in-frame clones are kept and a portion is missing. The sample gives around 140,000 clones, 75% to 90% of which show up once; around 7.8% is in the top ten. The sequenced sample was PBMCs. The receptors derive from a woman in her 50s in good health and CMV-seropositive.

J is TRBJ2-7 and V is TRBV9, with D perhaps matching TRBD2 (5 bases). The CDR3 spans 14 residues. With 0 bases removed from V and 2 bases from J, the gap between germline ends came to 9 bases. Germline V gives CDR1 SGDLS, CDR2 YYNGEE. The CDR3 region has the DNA TGTGCCAGCAGCGTAGGAGGGAATACCTACGAGCAGTACTTC. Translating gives CASSVGGNTYEQYF.

The CDR3 DNA is TGTGCCAGCAGCTTGTCGCAGGGAAATCGCGAGAGTGAGCAGTTCTTC. This translates into CASSLSQGNRESEQFF. The V gene is TRBV5-6, the J gene TRBJ2-1; the D gene is possibly TRBD1 (5 bases). Trimming cost V 1 base and J 9 bases, with 20 bases left between them. The CDR3 length is 16 residues. Germline CDR1 SGHDT, CDR2 YYEEEE.

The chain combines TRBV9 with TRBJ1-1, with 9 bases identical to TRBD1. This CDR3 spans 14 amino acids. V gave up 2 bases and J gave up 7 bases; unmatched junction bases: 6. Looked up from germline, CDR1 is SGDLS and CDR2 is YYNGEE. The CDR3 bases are TGTGCCAGCAGCGTGGGGACAGGGCGAGATGAAGCTTTCTTT. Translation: CASSVGTGRDEAFF.

The CDR3 DNA sequence: TGTGCCAGCACCGAGTTCAAGGGACAGCCCAATAATCAGCCCCAGCATTTT. This codes for CASTEFKGQPNNQPQHF. The V and J genes are TRBV28 and TRBJ1-5; 7 nucleotides align to TRBD1. Per germline, CDR1 MDHEN and CDR2 SYDVKM. V trimming: 7 bases; J trimming: 4 bases; junction bases outside the gene matches: 16. The CDR3 has 17 residues.

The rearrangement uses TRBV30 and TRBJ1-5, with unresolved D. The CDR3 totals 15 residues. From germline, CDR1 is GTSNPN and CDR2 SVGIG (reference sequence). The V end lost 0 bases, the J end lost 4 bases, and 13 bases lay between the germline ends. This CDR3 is CAWSVQEGVNQPQHF. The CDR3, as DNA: TGTGCCTGGAGTGTACAAGAGGGTGTGAATCAGCCCCAGCATTTT.

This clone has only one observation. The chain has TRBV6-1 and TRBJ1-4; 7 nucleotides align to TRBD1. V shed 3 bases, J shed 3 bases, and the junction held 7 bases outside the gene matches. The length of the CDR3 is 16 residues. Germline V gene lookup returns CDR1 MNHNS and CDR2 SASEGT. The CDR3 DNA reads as TGTGCCAGCAGTGATGACAGGGAAGGTTCTAATGAAAAACTGTTTTTT. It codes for CASSDDREGSNEKLFF.